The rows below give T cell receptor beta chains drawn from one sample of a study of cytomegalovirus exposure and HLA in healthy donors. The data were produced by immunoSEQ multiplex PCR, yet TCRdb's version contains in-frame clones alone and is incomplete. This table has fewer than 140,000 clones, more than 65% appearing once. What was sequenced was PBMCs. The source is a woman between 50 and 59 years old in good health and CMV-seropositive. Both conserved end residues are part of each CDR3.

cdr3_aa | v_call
CASSLGQGAGNSPLHF | TRBV5-1
CASSLGTGEDEQYF | TRBV7-6
CASSPNRANGYTF | TRBV7-2
CASRLAGGNNEQFF | TRBV6-5
CAISASRTSGAMHQYF | TRBV10-3
CASRQGRDTEAFF | TRBV6-1
CASSNPGGSGNTIYF | TRBV19
CASSPGTSGGVFYEQYF | TRBV18
CASSYGTSSTDTQYF | TRBV6-5
CASSVFRGREDTQYF | TRBV9
CASSLVGSGLGEQFF | TRBV7-2
CASSSTAAVYGYTF | TRBV7-8
CASSATQGGNQPQHF | TRBV6-1
CASSSPGQVTEAFF | TRBV28
CASSIGHSYQETQYF | TRBV19
CASSLGGATTDTQYF | TRBV7-8
CSVTPGLAGGSEQFF | TRBV29-1
CASSLTGHHYEQYF | TRBV7-3
CASVRQHPSYNEQFF | TRBV27
CASSLSAGRSNQPQHF | TRBV28
CASSFRQGRDGYTF | TRBV5-1
CASSLAWGAEQYF | TRBV5-1
CASSFHGGAGTGDTEAFF | TRBV28
CASSPVRGRGPTDTQYF | TRBV4-3
CASRRENTEAFF | TRBV2
CAISPGRGNTGELFF | TRBV10-3
CSAPWATEAFF | TRBV20-1
CASSWEGNNQPQHF | TRBV28
CASGDSWGHTGELFF | TRBV6-6
CASSNGQGNTEAFF | TRBV5-1
CASTYGTVEAFF | TRBV28
CASSPFERGGETQYF | TRBV18
CASSPITGLAKSETQYF | TRBV23-1
CASSGQLAYEQYF | TRBV2
CASSRAGGWNPPPQYF | TRBV7-9
CAWSLGQGSTEAFF | TRBV30
CASSEDRSYQPQHF | TRBV2
CASSVAGGLDTQYF | TRBV9
CASSGQGFSSEQYF | TRBV6-1
CASSSTRGRTEAFF | TRBV14
CASSHPRGYTF | TRBV28
CASSYQGGTEAFF | TRBV6-6
CASSRTGSYTEAFF | TRBV4-3
CASSFVQGMTEAFF | TRBV27
CASSPRLRGPLHF | TRBV4-2
CASSQTKPGLNYEQYF | TRBV4-1
CATGDRWIGNQPQHF | TRBV21-1
CASSLIEAFF | TRBV7-9
CSVGGGRAFF | TRBV29-1